This T cell receptor beta chain is drawn from a study of T cells expressing NK-cell markers. Across the study: Sorted CD3+CD56+NKG2C+, CD3+CD56+NKG2C- and CD3+CD56-NKG2C+ T cells provided the TCR beta repertoires. The study sequenced eight donors, seven HCMV-seropositive and one seronegative.

As concerns this clonotype: Its target is unknown.

cDNA encoding TCR beta was synthesized via 5'RACE template switching incorporating UMIs. No DNA is given; TCRdb re-called the 5' RACE reads and lists each CDR3 protein once. The table for this sample gives 150,000 to 180,000 distinct CDR3 sequences. General study points: In over 5 donors, dominant CD3+CD56+NKG2C+ clonotypes ranked among the top 10 CD8+ clonotypes.

The sequence came from a woman between 50 and 59 years old in good health. Sequences were obtained from blood T cells: a sorted CD56 or NKG2C T cell subset, CD4+ or CD8+ T cells, or bulk PBMC T cells (not recorded which).

CDR3 protein: CASSSLAGSDTQYF. The chain employs TRBV7-3 and TRBJ2-3; as DNA is missing, the TRBD2 call by TCRdb cannot be tested. The CDR3 runs 14 residues. Germline V lookup: CDR1 SGHTA, CDR2 FQGTGA.